This TCR beta chain derives from a study of cytomegalovirus exposure and HLA in healthy donors. Study conclusions and caveats: In a later analysis, TCR beta V- and J-gene trimming showed a link to a missense DCLRE1C variant. The study listed roughly 150 cytomegalovirus-associated TCR beta chains.

Worth noting for this clone: Antigen unknown.

PCR involved 60 Vbeta and 13 Jbeta primers. Repertoires were generated with immunoSEQ multiplex PCR, while TCRdb's copy carries only in-frame clones and drops some. The sample carries some 200,000 clones, roughly three quarters recorded once. The source of this sequence is a man in his fifties in good health and CMV-seronegative. Sequenced sample: PBMCs.

The CDR3 here is CASSYSGSPGGELFF. The CDR3, as DNA: TGTGCCAGCAGTTACTCAGGGAGTCCGGGCGGGGAGCTGTTTTTT. The chain uses TRBV6-6 and TRBJ2-2; perhaps TRBD2 as D (5 bases). Trimming cost V 0 bases and J 7 bases, with 12 bases left between them. The CDR3 covers 15 residues. CDR1 is MNHNY and CDR2 is SVGAGI in the germline V gene (reference sequence).